These 20 T cell receptor beta chains were sequenced from one sample in a study of beta chain features in type 1 diabetes. Study-wide results and caveats: Across all four CD4+ subsets, people with type 1 diabetes showed modestly shorter TCRB CDR3s.

Antigen specificity for these receptors is unknown. The authors reverse transcribed all of the isolated RNA, so sequencing captured expressed TCRB transcripts. TCRdb's copy holds only in-frame clones and misses some; the assay was immunoSEQ multiplex PCR. The data contain hundreds of thousands of clones, about 14% of them singletons. Sequenced material: naive CD4+ T cells from blood. The source of these receptors is a man between 18 and 29 years old with type 1 diabetes.

Regarding this clone: Other DNA sequences within the sample encode an identical CDR3. This chain uses TRBV30 with TRBJ2-7; D is uncertain. The CDR3 extends over 11 amino acids. Germline CDR1 GTSNPN, CDR2 SVGIG (reference sequence). With 0 bases removed from V and 4 bases from J, the gap between germline ends came to 4 bases. The CDR3 nucleotides read TGTGCCTGGAGTGTGGGGTACGAGCAGTACTTC. Amino acids: CAWSVGYEQYF.

The chain recombines TRBV7-2 with TRBJ1-5; the match to TRBD1 covers 9 bases. The trim removed 2 bases at V and 4 bases at J, leaving 6 bases unmatched. Germline V gene data show CDR1 as SGHTA and CDR2 as FQGNSA. The CDR3 is 16 amino acids. The DNA for the CDR3 is TGTGCCAGCAGCTTACTGGACAGGGGCTATAATCAGCCCCAGCATTTT. Translation gives CASSLLDRGYNQPQHF.

The chain has TRBV29-1 and TRBJ1-1, with unresolved D. The germline V gene has CDR1 SQVTM and CDR2 ANQGSEA. V dropped 3 bases and J dropped 6 bases, with 14 bases sitting between them. The length of the CDR3 is 13 residues. In DNA form, the CDR3 reads TGCAGCGTTGAGAATGGCTTCATGGCTGAAGCTTTCTTT. It yields the protein CSVENGFMAEAFF.

V is TRBV4-2 and J is TRBJ2-7; 9 bases are shared with TRBD2. V shed 0 bases, J shed 3 bases, and the junction held 6 bases outside the gene matches. This CDR3 is 16 amino acids long. Germline loops: CDR1 LGHNA, CDR2 YNFKEQ. The CDR3, as DNA: TGTGCCAGCAGCCAAGAAGCACTAGCGGGTGTCTACGAGCAGTACTTC. Encoded protein: CASSQEALAGVYEQYF.

This clone was detected only a few times. The CDR3 here is CASSIFTGTNTGELFF. The DNA for the CDR3 is TGTGCCAGTAGTATTTTTACAGGGACAAACACCGGGGAGCTGTTTTTT. The rearrangement uses TRBV19 and TRBJ2-2; weak D call: TRBD1 (6 bases). Germline CDR1 LNHDA, CDR2 SQIVND (reference sequence). V dropped 3 bases and J dropped 2 bases, with 13 bases sitting between them. CDR3 size: 16 residues. Full variable domain (outside the CDR3, taken from reference TRBV19 and TRBJ2-2): DGGITQSPKYLFRKEGQNVTLSCEQNLNHDAMYWYRQDPGQGLRLIYYSQIVNDFQKGDIAEGYSVSREKKESFPLTVTSAQKNPTAFYLCASSIFTGTNTGELFFGEGSRLTVL.

V usage is TRBV11-2 and J usage is TRBJ2-1; D is perhaps TRBD2 (7 bases). Germline-derived CDR1 and CDR2 are SGHAT and FQNNGV. Deletions cut 1 base from V and 0 bases from J, with 10 bases between. The length of the CDR3 is 16 residues. CDR3 sequence (DNA): TGTGCCAGCAGCTTAGGCGGGGGCCTCTCCTACAATGAGCAGTTCTTC. It translates to CASSLGGGLSYNEQFF.

This clone was counted a few times. V usage is TRBV11-2 and J usage is TRBJ1-4; D is perhaps TRBD1 (6 bases). The length of the CDR3 is 14 residues. The V end was cut by 5 bases, the J end by 7 bases, with 14 bases between. The germline V gene has CDR1 SGHAT and CDR2 FQNNGV. The CDR3 is CASSRTGAGEKLFF. The DNA for the CDR3 is TGTGCCAGCAGCCGGACGGGGGCTGGTGAAAAACTGTTTTTT.

Only a few counts were recorded for this clone. The chain links TRBV6-4 to TRBJ2-3, with 7 nucleotides matching TRBD1. V shed 4 bases and J 4 bases; nucleotides not matched to a gene: 2. The CDR3 is 13 residues long. Germline V gene data show CDR1 as MRHNA and CDR2 as SNTAGT. CDR3 loop: CASSGQGADTQYF. DNA for the CDR3: TGTGCCAGCAGTGGACAGGGTGCAGATACGCAGTATTTT.

This chain joins TRBV9 and TRBJ1-1; D uncertain. The germline V and J ends were trimmed by 0 bases and 4 bases, with 7 bases remaining between them. Germline assignment: CDR1 SGDLS and CDR2 YYNGEE. The CDR3 totals 13 residues. In nucleotides, the CDR3 is TGTGCCAGCAGCGTAGATCCGAGCACTGAAGCTTTCTTT. This gives the protein CASSVDPSTEAFF.

This clone was observed a few times. The V gene is TRBV2, the J gene TRBJ1-4; D is undetermined. Trimming stripped 2 bases from V and 0 bases from J, with 13 bases between. The CDR3 consists of 17 residues. Germline assignment: CDR1 SNHLY and CDR2 FYNNEI. For the CDR3, the DNA is TGTGCCAGCAGTGAACAGAGGGTCCCATCAACTAATGAAAAACTGTTTTTT. This gives the protein CASSEQRVPSTNEKLFF.

This clone was seen a few times. This rearrangement joins TRBV27 to TRBJ2-2; 8 bases are a match to TRBD1. The germline V gene encodes CDR1 MNHEY and CDR2 SMNVEV (reference sequence). The CDR3 runs to 17 residues. V lost 0 bases and J lost 0; bases outside the gene matches: 3. This CDR3 reads CASSLSPQGANTGELFF. The CDR3 DNA is TGTGCCAGCAGTTTATCCCCACAGGGGGCGAACACCGGGGAGCTGTTTTTT.

On this clone: Other DNA sequences in this sample translate to the same CDR3. The CDR3 reads CASSLDLYEQYF. The CDR3 bases are TGCGCCAGCAGCTTAGACCTCTACGAGCAGTACTTC. This chain joins TRBV5-1 and TRBJ2-7, with D unresolved. Per the germline V gene, CDR1 is SGHRS and CDR2 is YFSETQ. Deletions cut 2 bases from V and 3 bases from J, with 6 bases between. The CDR3 length is 12 residues.

The chain couples TRBV27 to TRBJ2-6, with no clear D. Germline V lookup: CDR1 MNHEY, CDR2 SMNVEV (reference sequence). Trimming cost V 5 bases and J 2 bases, with 13 bases left between them. The CDR3 is 16 amino acids. As DNA, the CDR3 is TGTGCCAGCAGTACTAATGTTGGTGCTGGGGCCAACGTCCTGACTTTC. Translation: CASSTNVGAGANVLTF.

In its sample, this clone was seen a few times. The rearrangement uses TRBV7-2 and TRBJ2-6; 12 nucleotides align to TRBD1. Germline loops: CDR1 SGHTA, CDR2 FQGNSA. Germline trimming cut 6 bases from V and 2 bases from J; bases unmatched to any gene: 5. The CDR3 totals 17 residues. CDR3 residues: CASRPGTGGAGANVLTF. The CDR3, as DNA: TGTGCCAGCAGGCCTGGGACAGGGGGCGCTGGGGCCAACGTCCTGACTTTC.

CDR3 in amino acids: CASSWAADTQYF. For the CDR3, the DNA is TGTGCCAGCAGCTGGGCGGCAGATACGCAGTATTTT. The genes are TRBV5-6 and TRBJ2-3; D remains ambiguous. The CDR3 sequence is 12 residues long. Trimming cost V 3 bases and J 4 bases, with 6 bases left between them. Germline CDR1 and CDR2: SGHDT and YYEEEE.

This clone was observed a few times. This chain uses TRBV20-1 with TRBJ1-2; the D gene is possibly TRBD1 (6 bases). CDR3 length equals 9 residues. Germline V gene lookup returns CDR1 DFQATT and CDR2 SNEGSKA (reference sequence). The CDR3 DNA is TGCAGGTCAGGGGATGGCTACACCTTC. Amino acid sequence: CRSGDGYTF.

The chain employs TRBV30 and TRBJ2-7; TRBD1 aligns across 9 bases. This CDR3 region has 16 residues. The germline CDR1 and CDR2 sequences are GTSNPN and SVGIG (reference sequence). The junction had 11 bases not matched to a gene; V was cut back by 3 bases and J by 2 bases. CDR3 protein: CAWRGPGTGKAYEQYF. The CDR3 bases are TGTGCCTGGAGGGGGCCCGGGACAGGGAAAGCCTACGAGCAGTACTTC.

DNA for the CDR3: TGTGCCTGGAGTGAAGGGACCCGAACGGGCTACACCTTC. This encodes CAWSEGTRTGYTF. This rearrangement joins TRBV30 to TRBJ1-2, with D tentatively TRBD1 (5 bases). This CDR3 has 13 residues. V lost 1 base and J 8 bases, leaving 14 bases between the germline ends. In germline, CDR1 is GTSNPN, CDR2 SVGIG (reference sequence).

This chain uses TRBV5-6 with TRBJ2-1; D remains unclear. CDR3 length equals 10 residues. The germline gives CDR1 SGHDT, CDR2 YYEEEE. The CDR3 nucleotides are TGTGCGGCTGGCCTTAATGAGCAGTTCTTC. Residues: CAAGLNEQFF.

The rearrangement joins TRBV13 to TRBJ2-7, with 12 positions matching TRBD2. V shed 5 bases, J shed 0 bases, and the junction held 8 bases outside the gene matches. CDR3 length equals 17 residues. Germline V gene data show CDR1 as PRHDT and CDR2 as FYEKMQ (reference sequence). The CDR3 DNA sequence: TGTGCCAGCAGCCGACGACTAGCGGGGGACCTCTCCTACGAGCAGTACTTC. This sequence encodes CASSRRLAGDLSYEQYF.